The source of this TCR beta chain is a study of T-cell reconstitution after alpha-beta-depleted transplantation in children (dated by TCRdb to about 2016). A note on the overall study: Using TCR repertoire profiling, the study followed T-cell immune reconstitution in a quantitative way in children after TCRalphabeta/CD19-depleted allogeneic hematopoietic cell transplantation.

About this clonotype itself: The clone's antigen remains unknown. No much larger clonotype is one base removed from it; base qualities were not supplied.

Library construction relied on PCR. These reads were obtained on an Illumina HiSeq 2500. TCR libraries were prepared with molecular barcoding, using unique molecular identifiers to normalize TCRbeta repertoire quantification. TCRdb reworked the public reads: Q25 trimming with fastp, MiXCR clone assembly, productive beta chains retained. Rows with a matching CDR3 protein are joined into one entry that keeps the most common DNA and genes. Across this sample there are 150,000 to 200,000 distinct CDR3 sequences, with more than 14% seen only once. The biggest ten clones account for roughly an eighth of the sample. This receptor was taken from a human donor who donated a stem cell graft to a child with acute lymphoblastic leukemia. Sequences were derived from PBMCs from the stem cell graft donor, sampled from the stem cell graft.

The CDR3 region reads CASRGVMGSGRYTEAFF. The bases read TGTGCCAGCAGAGGGGTTATGGGGAGTGGGCGGTACACTGAAGCTTTCTTT. The sequence joins TRBV27 to TRBJ1-1; 5 matching bases give a weak D call of TRBD1. Spanning cysteine to phenylalanine, the CDR3 consists of 17 amino acids. The read is trimmed to its CDR3 DNA, 51 bases read in frame from base 1. The V and J ends are trimmed by 6 bases and 3 bases, leaving 23 bases between them. Reading the germline V gene (reference sequence) gives CDR1 MNHEY and CDR2 SMNVEV.